A selection of T cell receptor beta chains follows, all from one sample in a study of ipilimumab plus nivolumab after autologous stem cell transplantation. Generated by immunoSEQ multiplex PCR, the TCRdb table keeps only in-frame clones and is missing some. The profile shows about 43,000 clones, roughly 90% of them singletons. The source was PBMCs, collected in a trial of ipilimumab plus nivolumab as post-transplant consolidation. These receptor sequences come from a male donor with multiple myeloma. Each CDR3 is given with its conserved first and last residue. The order of the fields is D gene, clone size, V gene, J gene, CDR3 DNA, CDR3 protein. The D gene is left open where the match is weak. Size tells how often a clone was seen (once, few, many) or the class of an expanded clone, and some rows leave it out.

D gene: TRBD1
clone size: .
V gene: TRBV28
J gene: TRBJ1-1
CDR3 DNA: TGTGCCAGCAGTTCTGGCCCCGGGACAGGGGTAACTGAAGCTTTCTTT
CDR3 protein: CASSSGPGTGVTEAFF

D gene: .
clone size: .
V gene: TRBV19
J gene: TRBJ2-7
CDR3 DNA: TGTGCCAGTAGTGTAACAACTACGACCCTCTACGAGCAGTACTTC
CDR3 protein: CASSVTTTTLYEQYF

D gene: .
clone size: .
V gene: TRBV2
J gene: TRBJ1-1
CDR3 DNA: TGTGCCAGCAGTCAAAGGGGGGGGCAAGCTTTCTTT
CDR3 protein: CASSQRGGQAFF

D gene: .
clone size: .
V gene: TRBV4-2
J gene: TRBJ2-3
CDR3 DNA: TGTGCCAGCAGCCAAGTGGGCTCCACAGATACGCAGTATTTT
CDR3 protein: CASSQVGSTDTQYF

D gene: .
clone size: .
V gene: TRBV5-1
J gene: TRBJ2-2
CDR3 DNA: TGCGCCAGCAGCTTGGTTGGGGATGACACCGGGGAGCTGTTTTTT
CDR3 protein: CASSLVGDDTGELFF

D gene: .
clone size: .
V gene: TRBV10-2
J gene: TRBJ1-5
CDR3 DNA: TGCGCCAGTACTTCCCGGAGGGAACAGCCCCAGCATTTT
CDR3 protein: CASTSRREQPQHF

D gene: .
clone size: .
V gene: TRBV5-5
J gene: TRBJ1-5
CDR3 DNA: TGTGCCAGCAGCTTGGGGGGACATGGGTTCGGACAGCCCCAGCATTTT
CDR3 protein: CASSLGGHGFGQPQHF

D gene: TRBD1
clone size: once
V gene: TRBV10-3
J gene: TRBJ2-1
CDR3 DNA: TGTGCCATCAGCCGCCGGGACAGGGGGACCGTTGAGCAGTTCTTC
CDR3 protein: CAISRRDRGTVEQFF

D gene: .
clone size: once
V gene: TRBV25-1
J gene: TRBJ2-3
CDR3 DNA: TGTGCCAGCAGTGAGAGCTCCGCCTCAACGCAGTATTTT
CDR3 protein: CASSESSASTQYF

D gene: .
clone size: .
V gene: TRBV18
J gene: TRBJ2-3
CDR3 DNA: TGTGCCAGCTCCCCGATTCAGGGAGCTTTGGCGGATACGCAGTATTTT
CDR3 protein: CASSPIQGALADTQYF

D gene: .
clone size: .
V gene: TRBV7-9
J gene: TRBJ1-5
CDR3 DNA: TGTGCCAGCAGCACCTCGGACAGCAATCAGCCCCAGCATTTT
CDR3 protein: CASSTSDSNQPQHF

D gene: .
clone size: .
V gene: TRBV9
J gene: TRBJ2-3
CDR3 DNA: TGTGCCAGCAGCGTAGTCCCCCTCGGGGTCACAGATACGCAGTATTTT
CDR3 protein: CASSVVPLGVTDTQYF

D gene: .
clone size: .
V gene: TRBV28
J gene: TRBJ1-2
CDR3 DNA: TGTGCCAGCAGTTTAACGGCAGGGCCTTTGGGTGGCTACACCTTC
CDR3 protein: CASSLTAGPLGGYTF

D gene: TRBD1
clone size: .
V gene: TRBV19
J gene: TRBJ1-4
CDR3 DNA: TGTGCCAGCTCTACACCGGGACAGGGGGATGAAAAACTGTTTTTT
CDR3 protein: CASSTPGQGDEKLFF

D gene: .
clone size: .
V gene: TRBV4-3
J gene: TRBJ1-1
CDR3 DNA: TGCGCCAGCAGCCAAGATCGGAACACTGAAGCTTTCTTT
CDR3 protein: CASSQDRNTEAFF

D gene: TRBD1
clone size: .
V gene: TRBV19
J gene: TRBJ2-2
CDR3 DNA: TGTGCCAGTAGTATAGATCTCTGGGACAGAGTAACCGGGGAGCTGTTTTTT
CDR3 protein: CASSIDLWDRVTGELFF

D gene: .
clone size: once
V gene: TRBV6-4
J gene: TRBJ2-2
CDR3 DNA: TGTGCCAGCAGCCCGGGAGAGCTCGGCGGGGAGCTGTTTTTT
CDR3 protein: CASSPGELGGELFF

D gene: TRBD2
clone size: .
V gene: TRBV15
J gene: TRBJ2-5
CDR3 DNA: TGTGCCACCAGCAGAGGGACTAGCGGGAGTGAAGAGACCCAGTACTTC
CDR3 protein: CATSRGTSGSEETQYF

D gene: .
clone size: .
V gene: TRBV14
J gene: TRBJ2-7
CDR3 DNA: TGTGCCAGCAGCCAAGTCGGGGTGGCCTCCTACGAGCAGTACTTC
CDR3 protein: CASSQVGVASYEQYF

D gene: .
clone size: .
V gene: TRBV6-5
J gene: TRBJ1-5
CDR3 DNA: TGTGCCAGCAGTCTGACAGGAGATAGCAATCAGCCCCAGCATTTT
CDR3 protein: CASSLTGDSNQPQHF

D gene: .
clone size: .
V gene: TRBV7-9
J gene: TRBJ2-7
CDR3 DNA: TGTGCCAGCAGCTTGACTTCTTACGAGCAGTACTTC
CDR3 protein: CASSLTSYEQYF

D gene: TRBD1
clone size: .
V gene: TRBV27
J gene: TRBJ1-2
CDR3 DNA: TGTGCCAGCAGTTCAGGACAGGGGGACTTTGGCTACACCTTC
CDR3 protein: CASSSGQGDFGYTF

D gene: .
clone size: .
V gene: TRBV6-5
J gene: TRBJ1-2
CDR3 DNA: TGTGCCACCCGAAGAAGGGGGGGGGACTATGGCTACACCTTC
CDR3 protein: CATRRRGGDYGYTF

D gene: TRBD1
clone size: .
V gene: TRBV11-3
J gene: TRBJ2-2
CDR3 DNA: TGTGCCAGCAGCTCGGGGAGAGGAACAGGGGTCACCGGGGAGCTGTTTTTT
CDR3 protein: CASSSGRGTGVTGELFF

D gene: .
clone size: .
V gene: TRBV11-2
J gene: TRBJ2-1
CDR3 DNA: TGTGCCAGCAGCTTAAGTGCCGCCTCCTACAATGAGCAGTTCTTC
CDR3 protein: CASSLSAASYNEQFF

D gene: .
clone size: .
V gene: TRBV7-2
J gene: TRBJ1-2
CDR3 DNA: TGTGCCAGCAGCTTAGAGGCTCGGATCTATGGCTACACCTTC
CDR3 protein: CASSLEARIYGYTF

D gene: TRBD1
clone size: .
V gene: TRBV15
J gene: TRBJ1-2
CDR3 DNA: TGTGCCACCAGCGGTGGCAGGGGGCATGGCTACACCTTC
CDR3 protein: CATSGGRGHGYTF

D gene: TRBD1
clone size: .
V gene: TRBV11-2
J gene: TRBJ2-1
CDR3 DNA: TGTGCCAGCAGCTTAGGACAGGGGTCCTCCTACAATGAGCAGTTCTTC
CDR3 protein: CASSLGQGSSYNEQFF

D gene: TRBD1
clone size: few
V gene: TRBV2
J gene: TRBJ2-7
CDR3 DNA: TGTGCCAGCAACAAGGACAGGGTCTACTACGAGCAGTACTTC
CDR3 protein: CASNKDRVYYEQYF

D gene: .
clone size: .
V gene: TRBV9
J gene: TRBJ2-1
CDR3 DNA: TGTGCCAGCAGCGTAGAGGACTACAACAATGAGCAGTTCTTC
CDR3 protein: CASSVEDYNNEQFF

D gene: .
clone size: .
V gene: TRBV7-9
J gene: TRBJ2-5
CDR3 DNA: TGTGCCAGCAGCTTAGGCCCTATGGGAACCCCGTACCAAGAGACCCAGTACTTC
CDR3 protein: CASSLGPMGTPYQETQYF

D gene: TRBD1
clone size: .
V gene: TRBV11-2
J gene: TRBJ2-7
CDR3 DNA: TGTGCCAGCAGCTTAGTGCCCCAGGGGGCCTACGAGCAGTACTTC
CDR3 protein: CASSLVPQGAYEQYF

D gene: .
clone size: .
V gene: TRBV5-4
J gene: TRBJ2-7
CDR3 DNA: TGTGCCAGCAGCTTAGATTGGTCCTACGAGCAGTACTTC
CDR3 protein: CASSLDWSYEQYF

D gene: .
clone size: few
V gene: TRBV7-2
J gene: TRBJ2-5
CDR3 DNA: TGTGCCAGCAGCTTCTACCTTCAAGAGACCCAGTACTTC
CDR3 protein: CASSFYLQETQYF

D gene: TRBD1
clone size: .
V gene: TRBV5-1
J gene: TRBJ1-5
CDR3 DNA: TGCGCCAGCAGCTTGTTGTGGGGGACAGGAGATCAGCCCCAGCATTTT
CDR3 protein: CASSLLWGTGDQPQHF

D gene: .
clone size: .
V gene: TRBV19
J gene: TRBJ1-1
CDR3 DNA: TGTGCCAGTAGTATAAGGGATCCAATTTCGAACACTGAAGCTTTCTTT
CDR3 protein: CASSIRDPISNTEAFF

D gene: TRBD2
clone size: .
V gene: TRBV5-5
J gene: TRBJ2-4
CDR3 DNA: TGTGCCAGCAGCTTGGGGAGGGCTAGCGGGGGGTCCACCAAAAACATTCAGTACTTC
CDR3 protein: CASSLGRASGGSTKNIQYF

D gene: .
clone size: .
V gene: TRBV5-1
J gene: TRBJ1-4
CDR3 DNA: TGCGCCAGCAGCTTGGCCAGTCAGCTGTCCGAGGGACTGTTTTTT
CDR3 protein: CASSLASQLSEGLFF